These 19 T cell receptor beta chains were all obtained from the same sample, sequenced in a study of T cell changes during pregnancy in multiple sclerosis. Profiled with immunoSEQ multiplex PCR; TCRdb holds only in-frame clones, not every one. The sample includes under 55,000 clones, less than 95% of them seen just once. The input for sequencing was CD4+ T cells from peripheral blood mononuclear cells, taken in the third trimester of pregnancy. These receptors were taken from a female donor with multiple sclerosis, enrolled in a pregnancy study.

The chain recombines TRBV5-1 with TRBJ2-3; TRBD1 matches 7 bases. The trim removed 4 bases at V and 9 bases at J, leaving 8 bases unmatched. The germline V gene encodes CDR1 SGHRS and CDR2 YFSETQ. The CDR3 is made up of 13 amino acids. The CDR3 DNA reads TGCGCCAGCAGCCTGATGGGGGACAGAACGCAGTATTTT. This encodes CASSLMGDRTQYF.

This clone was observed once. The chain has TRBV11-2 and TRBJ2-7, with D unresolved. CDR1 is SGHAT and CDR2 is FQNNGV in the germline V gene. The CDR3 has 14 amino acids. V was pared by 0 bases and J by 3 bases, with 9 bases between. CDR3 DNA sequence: TGTGCCAGCAGCTTAGATTCCAGTCGCTACGAGCAGTACTTC. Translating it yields CASSLDSSRYEQYF.

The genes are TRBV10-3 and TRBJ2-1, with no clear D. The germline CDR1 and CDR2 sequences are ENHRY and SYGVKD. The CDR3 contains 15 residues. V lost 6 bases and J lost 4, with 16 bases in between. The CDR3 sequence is CAIRALQQQYNEQFF. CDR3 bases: TGTGCCATCAGGGCCCTACAGCAACAGTACAATGAGCAGTTCTTC.

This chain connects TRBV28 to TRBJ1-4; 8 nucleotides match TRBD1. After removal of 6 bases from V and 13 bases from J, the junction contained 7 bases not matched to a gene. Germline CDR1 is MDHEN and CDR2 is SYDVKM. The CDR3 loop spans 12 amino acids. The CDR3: CASRTLQGGLFF. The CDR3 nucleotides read TGTGCCAGCAGAACCTTACAGGGGGGACTGTTTTTT.

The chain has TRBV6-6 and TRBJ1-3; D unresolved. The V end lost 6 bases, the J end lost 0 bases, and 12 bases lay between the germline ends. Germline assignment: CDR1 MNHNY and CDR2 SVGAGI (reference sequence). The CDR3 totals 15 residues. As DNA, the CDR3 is TGTGCCAGCAGGCCGGGATCTAACTCTGGAAACACCATATATTTT. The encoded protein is CASRPGSNSGNTIYF.

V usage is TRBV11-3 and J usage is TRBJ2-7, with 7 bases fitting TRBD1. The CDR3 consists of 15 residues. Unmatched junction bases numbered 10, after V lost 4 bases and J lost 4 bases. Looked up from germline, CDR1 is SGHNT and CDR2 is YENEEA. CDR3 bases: TGTGCCAGCAGCTCAGGACAGGCAGGGGCTTACGAGCAGTACTTC. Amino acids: CASSSGQAGAYEQYF.

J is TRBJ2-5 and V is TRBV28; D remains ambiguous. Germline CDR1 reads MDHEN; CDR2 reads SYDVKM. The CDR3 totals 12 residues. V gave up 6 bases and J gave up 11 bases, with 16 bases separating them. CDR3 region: CASRPGIGEQYF. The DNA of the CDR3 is TGTGCCAGCAGACCTGGCATCGGAGAGCAGTACTTC.

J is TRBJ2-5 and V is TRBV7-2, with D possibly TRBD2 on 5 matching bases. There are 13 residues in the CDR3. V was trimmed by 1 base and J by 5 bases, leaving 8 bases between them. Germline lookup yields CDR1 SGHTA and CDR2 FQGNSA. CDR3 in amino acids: CASSLGQRETQYF. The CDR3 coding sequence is TGTGCCAGCAGCTTAGGCCAGCGGGAGACCCAGTACTTC.

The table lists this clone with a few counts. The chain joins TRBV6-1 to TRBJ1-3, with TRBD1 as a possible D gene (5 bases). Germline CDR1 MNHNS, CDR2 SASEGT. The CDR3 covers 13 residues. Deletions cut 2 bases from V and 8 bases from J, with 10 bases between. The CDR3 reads CASSEKGLDTIYF. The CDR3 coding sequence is TGTGCCAGCAGTGAAAAGGGGTTAGACACCATATATTTT.

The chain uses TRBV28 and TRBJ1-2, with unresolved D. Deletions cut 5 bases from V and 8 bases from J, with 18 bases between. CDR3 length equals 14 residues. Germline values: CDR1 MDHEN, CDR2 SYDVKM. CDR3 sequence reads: CASSPPRRVGGYTF. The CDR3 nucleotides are TGTGCCAGCAGTCCCCCACGGAGGGTGGGCGGCTACACCTTC.

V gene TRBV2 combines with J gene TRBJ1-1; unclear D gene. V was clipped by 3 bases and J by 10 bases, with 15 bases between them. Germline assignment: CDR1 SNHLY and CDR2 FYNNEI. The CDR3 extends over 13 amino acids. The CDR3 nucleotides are TGTGCCAGCAGTGATTTTGCAGGCCCTGGAGCTTTCTTT. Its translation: CASSDFAGPGAFF.

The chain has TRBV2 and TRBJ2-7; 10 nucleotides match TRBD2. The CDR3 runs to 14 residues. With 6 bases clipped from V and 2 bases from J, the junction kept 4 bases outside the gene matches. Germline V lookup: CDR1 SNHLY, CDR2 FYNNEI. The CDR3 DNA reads TGTGCCAGCAGACGGACTAGCGGCGCCTACGAGCAGTACTTC. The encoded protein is CASRRTSGAYEQYF.

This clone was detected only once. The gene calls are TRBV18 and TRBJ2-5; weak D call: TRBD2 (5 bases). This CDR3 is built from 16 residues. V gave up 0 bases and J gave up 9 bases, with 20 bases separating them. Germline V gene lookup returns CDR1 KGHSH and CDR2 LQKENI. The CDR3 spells CASSPPEAASGKAQYF. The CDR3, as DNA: TGTGCCAGCTCACCACCCGAGGCGGCATCGGGGAAGGCCCAGTACTTC.

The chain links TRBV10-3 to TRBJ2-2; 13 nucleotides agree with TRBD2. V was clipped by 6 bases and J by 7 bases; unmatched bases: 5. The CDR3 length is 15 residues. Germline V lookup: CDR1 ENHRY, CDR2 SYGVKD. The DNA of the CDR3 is TGTGCCATCAGCCGACTAGCGGGAGGTGACGGGGAGCTGTTTTTT. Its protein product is CAISRLAGGDGELFF.

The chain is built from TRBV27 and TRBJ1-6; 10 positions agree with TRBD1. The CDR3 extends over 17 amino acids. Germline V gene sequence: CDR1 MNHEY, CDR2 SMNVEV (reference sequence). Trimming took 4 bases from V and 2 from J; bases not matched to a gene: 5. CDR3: CASSSTDRGPYNSPLHF. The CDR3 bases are TGTGCCAGCAGTTCCACCGACAGGGGGCCCTATAATTCACCCCTCCACTTT.

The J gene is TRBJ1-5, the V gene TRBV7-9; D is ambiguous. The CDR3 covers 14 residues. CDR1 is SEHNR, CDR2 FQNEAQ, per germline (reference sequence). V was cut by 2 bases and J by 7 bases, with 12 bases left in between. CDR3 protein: CASSLWEEAQPQHF. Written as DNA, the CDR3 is TGTGCCAGCAGCTTATGGGAGGAGGCCCAGCCCCAGCATTTT.

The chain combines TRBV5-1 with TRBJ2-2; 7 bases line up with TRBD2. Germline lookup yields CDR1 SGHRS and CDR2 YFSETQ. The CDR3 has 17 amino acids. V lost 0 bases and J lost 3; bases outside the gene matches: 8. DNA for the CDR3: TGCGCCAGCAGCTTGGACTTCCGGGCGGGGGACACCGGGGAGCTGTTTTTT. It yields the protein CASSLDFRAGDTGELFF.

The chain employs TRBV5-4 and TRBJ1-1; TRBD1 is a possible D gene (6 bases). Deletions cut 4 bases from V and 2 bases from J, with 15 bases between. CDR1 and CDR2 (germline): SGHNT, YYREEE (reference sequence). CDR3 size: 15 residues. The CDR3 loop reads CASSQKGRGNTEAFF. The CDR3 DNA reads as TGTGCCAGCAGCCAGAAGGGCAGGGGAAACACTGAAGCTTTCTTT.

The CDR3 nucleotides read TGTGCCAGTTCGGGACTTCTATACAATGAGCAGTTCTTC. Translated, it gives CASSGLLYNEQFF. The J gene is TRBJ2-1, the V gene TRBV27; TRBD2 is a possible D gene (6 bases). Germline values: CDR1 MNHEY, CDR2 SMNVEV (reference sequence). The CDR3 covers 13 residues. V gave up 9 bases and J gave up 4 bases, with 13 bases separating them.